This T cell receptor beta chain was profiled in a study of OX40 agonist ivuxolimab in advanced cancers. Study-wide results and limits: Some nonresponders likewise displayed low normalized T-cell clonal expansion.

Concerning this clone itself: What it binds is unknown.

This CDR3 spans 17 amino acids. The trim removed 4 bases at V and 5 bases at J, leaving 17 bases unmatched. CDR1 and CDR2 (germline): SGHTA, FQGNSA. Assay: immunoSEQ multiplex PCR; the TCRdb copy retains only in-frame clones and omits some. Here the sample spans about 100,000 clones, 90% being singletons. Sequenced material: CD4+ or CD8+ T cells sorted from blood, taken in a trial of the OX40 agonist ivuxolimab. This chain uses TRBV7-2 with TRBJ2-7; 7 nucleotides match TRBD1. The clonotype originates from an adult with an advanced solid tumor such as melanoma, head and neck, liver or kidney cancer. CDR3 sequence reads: CASSSYYWTGQGNEQYF. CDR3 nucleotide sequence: TGTGCCAGCAGCTCCTATTATTGGACAGGCCAGGGGAACGAGCAGTACTTC.